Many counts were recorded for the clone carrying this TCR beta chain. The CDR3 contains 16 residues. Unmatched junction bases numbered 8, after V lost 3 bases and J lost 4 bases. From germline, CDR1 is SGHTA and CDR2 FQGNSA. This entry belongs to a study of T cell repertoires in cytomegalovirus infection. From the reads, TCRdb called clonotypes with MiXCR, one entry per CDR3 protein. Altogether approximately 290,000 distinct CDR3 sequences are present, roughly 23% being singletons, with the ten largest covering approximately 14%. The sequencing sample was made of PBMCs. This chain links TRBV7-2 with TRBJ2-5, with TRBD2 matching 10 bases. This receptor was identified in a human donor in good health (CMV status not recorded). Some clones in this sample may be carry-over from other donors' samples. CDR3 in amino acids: CASSFLGASGGETQYF. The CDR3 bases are TGTGCCAGCAGCTTCCTAGGCGCTAGCGGGGGAGAGACCCAGTACTTC.